These 19 T cell receptor beta chains were sequenced from one sample in a study of blood T cell repertoires in COVID-19. Clones were read by immunoSEQ multiplex PCR, and TCRdb kept only the in-frame ones, dropping some. The data contain roughly 96,000 clones, about 80% of them singletons. Sequencing was performed on peripheral blood. Receptors originate from a man aged 55 to 69 with acute or convalescent COVID-19.

The rearrangement links TRBV30 to TRBJ2-1; D remains ambiguous. Trimming removed 2 bases from V and 5 bases from J, with 7 bases in between. The CDR3 totals 12 residues. The V gene's germline CDR1 is GTSNPN and CDR2 SVGIG (reference sequence). The CDR3 region is CAWSPADNEQFF. The CDR3 coding sequence is TGTGCCTGGAGTCCGGCGGACAATGAGCAGTTCTTC.

This clone was detected only once. The gene calls are TRBV14 and TRBJ1-1, with TRBD1 matching 7 bases. V gave up 4 bases and J gave up 5 bases; unmatched junction bases: 13. Germline V gene lookup returns CDR1 SGHDN and CDR2 FVKESK. This CDR3 has 16 residues. CDR3 protein: CASSPPWTGGWTEAFF. The CDR3, as DNA: TGTGCCAGCAGCCCACCTTGGACAGGAGGGTGGACTGAAGCTTTCTTT.

The chain has TRBV27 and TRBJ2-2; 7 positions match TRBD1. The germline V gene has CDR1 MNHEY and CDR2 SMNVEV (reference sequence). Trimming removed 3 bases from V and 7 bases from J; junction bases left unmatched: 5. This CDR3 is built from 14 residues. CDR3 residues: CASSFARQGGELFF. The CDR3 DNA sequence: TGTGCCAGCAGTTTTGCCAGACAGGGCGGGGAGCTGTTTTTT.

This clone is a singleton in its sample. The rearrangement links TRBV6-5 to TRBJ1-2; 7 positions agree with TRBD1. There are 14 residues in the CDR3. J lost 3 bases, V lost 6 bases, and 7 bases had no gene match. Germline CDR1 MNHEY, CDR2 SVGAGI. CDR3 sequence: CASSHDRVDYGYTF. As DNA, the CDR3 is TGTGCCAGCAGCCACGACAGGGTCGACTATGGCTACACCTTC.

This chain joins TRBV10-1 and TRBJ2-1; perhaps TRBD2 as D (5 bases). Per germline, CDR1 WNHNN and CDR2 SYGVQD (reference sequence). With 5 bases removed from V and 7 bases from J, the gap between germline ends came to 12 bases. The CDR3 is 13 residues long. The CDR3 DNA is TGCGCCAGCAGTAGTAGTCCGGGGAATGAGCAGTTCTTC. Translating it yields CASSSSPGNEQFF.

The rearrangement uses TRBV6-5 and TRBJ2-5; the D gene is possibly TRBD2 (5 bases). V lost 7 bases, J lost 1 base, and 10 bases lay in between. The CDR3 is 13 amino acids. In germline, CDR1 is MNHEY, CDR2 SVGAGI. The CDR3 loop is CASTPRGQETQYF. In DNA, the CDR3 is TGTGCCAGCACCCCCCGGGGCCAAGAGACCCAGTACTTC.

This clone was found a few times. This chain uses TRBV6-5 with TRBJ2-7, with a possible D match to TRBD2 (6 bases). Per the germline V gene, CDR1 is MNHEY and CDR2 is SVGAGI. V gave up 6 bases and J gave up 2 bases, with 17 bases separating them. The CDR3 consists of 15 residues. CDR3: CASRVKPRGTYEQYF. For the CDR3, the DNA is TGTGCCAGCAGAGTTAAACCGCGGGGAACCTACGAGCAGTACTTC.

The chain couples TRBV19 to TRBJ2-5; 7 bases map to TRBD1. This CDR3 is 12 amino acids long. CDR1 is LNHDA and CDR2 is SQIVND in the germline V gene (reference sequence). V lost 3 bases, J lost 11 bases, and 6 bases stayed unmatched. The DNA of the CDR3 is TGTGCCAGTAGTATCCCACCGGGACAGCAGTACTTC. Translated: CASSIPPGQQYF.

This clone was seen just once. This chain links TRBV4-3 with TRBJ2-1, with 10 nucleotides matching TRBD2. Germline CDR1 is LGHNA and CDR2 is YSLEER. V lost 0 bases to trimming and J lost 6 bases; unmatched junction nucleotides: 5. The CDR3 loop spans 16 amino acids. This chain's CDR3 is CASSQDPSGSFNEQFF. For the CDR3, the DNA is TGCGCCAGCAGCCAAGATCCTAGCGGGAGTTTCAATGAGCAGTTCTTC.

The chain employs TRBV5-1 and TRBJ2-3, with D tentatively TRBD1 (6 bases). The CDR3 contains 14 residues. V was clipped by 0 bases and J by 9 bases, with 14 bases between them. Germline CDR1 is SGHRS and CDR2 is YFSETQ. The CDR3: CASSLEPPTGTQYF. For the CDR3, the DNA is TGCGCCAGCAGCTTGGAACCGCCAACAGGGACGCAGTATTTT.

The V and J genes are TRBV7-9 and TRBJ2-5, with no clear D. CDR1 is SEHNR, CDR2 FQNEAQ, per germline (reference sequence). The CDR3 is made up of 16 amino acids. V dropped 1 base and J dropped 3 bases, with 15 bases sitting between them. CDR3 nucleotide sequence: TGTGCCAGCAGCTTAGAAGGAGCAGTACCGGAAGAGACCCAGTACTTC. Protein sequence: CASSLEGAVPEETQYF.

This clone has ten or more counts. The chain has TRBV2 and TRBJ2-3, with unresolved D. V lost 5 bases, J lost 2 bases, and 8 bases lay in between. The germline CDR1 and CDR2 sequences are SNHLY and FYNNEI. CDR3 length: 13 residues. The CDR3: CASSPPFTDTQYF. Written as DNA, the CDR3 is TGTGCCAGCAGTCCCCCCTTCACAGATACGCAGTATTTT.

The chain couples TRBV6-5 to TRBJ1-2; D gene uncertain. The CDR3 length is 14 residues. The V gene lost 1 base and the J gene lost 4 bases, with 10 bases spanning the gap. Germline V gene lookup returns CDR1 MNHEY and CDR2 SVGAGI. The CDR3 is CASSYYARSYGYTF. CDR3 DNA sequence: TGTGCCAGCAGTTACTACGCCAGATCCTATGGCTACACCTTC.

This clone was seen a handful of times. The V call is TRBV18, the J call TRBJ1-1, with a tentative D call TRBD1 (5 bases). Germline V gives CDR1 KGHSH, CDR2 LQKENI. The CDR3 spans 16 residues. Trimming left V 3 bases short and J 1 base short, with 15 bases between. Here the CDR3 DNA reads TGTGCCAGCTCACCGGCCTTGGGGGGAAGGAACACTGAAGCTTTCTTT. This translates into CASSPALGGRNTEAFF.

The V and J genes are TRBV12-3 or TRBV12-4 and TRBJ1-1, with unresolved D. The CDR3 spans 12 residues. V was cut by 2 bases and J by 11 bases, with 12 bases left in between. CDR3 in DNA: TGTGCCAGCAGTTTATTGAGGGTGGGCGCTTTCTTT. Its protein product is CASSLLRVGAFF.

The chain links TRBV5-1 to TRBJ2-7; possible D gene TRBD1, 5 bases. The CDR3 totals 14 residues. The V gene lost 5 bases and the J gene lost 0 bases, with 12 bases spanning the gap. CDR1 is SGHRS and CDR2 is YFSETQ in the germline V gene. The chain's CDR3 is CASRKDSASYEQYF. Written as DNA, the CDR3 is TGCGCCAGCAGAAAAGACAGTGCCTCCTACGAGCAGTACTTC.

The genes are TRBV27 and TRBJ1-2, with a tentative D call TRBD1 (6 bases). CDR1 is MNHEY and CDR2 is SMNVEV in the germline V gene (reference sequence). The ends were cut back, 2 bases at V and 7 bases at J, with 23 bases in the middle. The CDR3 is made up of 17 amino acids. The DNA of the CDR3 is TGTGCCAGCAGTTTAACTCCTCAGATGGGGGCGCGAGGTGGCTACACCTTC. Translating it yields CASSLTPQMGARGGYTF.

The J gene is TRBJ2-1, the V gene TRBV24-1, with 10 positions matching TRBD2. V lost 5 bases to trimming and J lost 4 bases; unmatched junction nucleotides: 10. CDR1 is KGHDR, CDR2 SFDVKD, per germline. The CDR3 has 17 amino acids. The CDR3 loop reads CATSGRTSGGLYNEQFF. DNA of the CDR3: TGTGCCACCAGTGGCAGGACTAGCGGTGGGTTATACAATGAGCAGTTCTTC.

The rearrangement joins TRBV6-5 to TRBJ2-2, with 7 bases fitting TRBD2. V shed 6 bases and J 3 bases; nucleotides not matched to a gene: 4. This CDR3 region has 14 residues. The V gene's germline CDR1 is MNHEY and CDR2 SVGAGI. This CDR3 reads CASRGTTHTGELFF. CDR3 in DNA: TGTGCCAGCAGGGGGACTACCCACACCGGGGAGCTGTTTTTT.